This TCR beta chain was profiled in a study of cytomegalovirus exposure and HLA in healthy donors. Overall study: About 80 million unique TCRs from HLA-typed donors were held in an early data release.

The germline V gene has CDR1 MDHEN and CDR2 SYDVKM. Trimming left V 6 bases short and J 4 bases short, with 10 bases between. The length of the CDR3 is 12 residues. Study results and limitations: Researchers reported in a later analysis that a missense DCLRE1C variant was tied to TCR beta V- and J-gene trimming. With DRB1 most and HLA-C fewest, TCR association rates differed between HLA loci in a later analysis.

60 Vbeta and 13 Jbeta primers were used in PCR. Sequencing was performed with immunoSEQ multiplex PCR; in TCRdb, only in-frame clones are kept and a portion is missing. This table has about 120,000 clones, less than 85% appearing once. To note about this clone: Its matching antigen is unknown.

The sequenced material came from PBMCs. This receptor was obtained from a man aged 25-45 years in good health and CMV-seropositive. The chain carries TRBV28 and TRBJ2-7; D gene ambiguous. The CDR3 spells CASSLGLYEQYF. The CDR3 DNA follows: TGTGCCAGCAGCTTGGGCCTATACGAGCAGTACTTC.